One sample yielded the 15 T cell receptor beta chains listed below, sequenced in a study of blood T cell repertoires in COVID-19. The assay was immunoSEQ multiplex PCR, and TCRdb's table has in-frame clones only and misses some. This repertoire shows about 160,000 clones, nearly 80% found once; its top ten account for about 15%. The sample was peripheral blood. The receptors stem from a woman of 80 years or more with acute or convalescent COVID-19.

The chain combines TRBV10-3 with TRBJ2-5, with 8 bases fitting TRBD1. Germline CDR1 reads ENHRY; CDR2 reads SYGVKD. This CDR3 has 13 amino acids. V gave up 4 bases and J gave up 5 bases; unmatched junction bases: 3. This CDR3 reads CAISGRQGETQYF. The CDR3 DNA reads TGTGCCATCAGTGGCCGACAGGGGGAGACCCAGTACTTC.

The rearrangement uses TRBV10-3 and TRBJ1-6, with TRBD1 matching over 9 bases. Germline trimming cut 2 bases from V and 7 bases from J; bases unmatched to any gene: 6. Germline V gene lookup returns CDR1 ENHRY and CDR2 SYGVKD. This CDR3 region has 16 residues. The CDR3 reads CAISEISGTGNSPLHF. CDR3 DNA sequence: TGTGCCATCAGTGAGATTTCCGGGACAGGGAATTCACCCCTCCACTTT.

The gene calls are TRBV5-1 and TRBJ2-1; 7 bases match TRBD2. The V and J ends lost 7 bases and 7 bases, in that order; junction bases with no gene match: 8. CDR3 size: 13 residues. Looked up from germline, CDR1 is SGHRS and CDR2 is YFSETQ. Here the CDR3 reads CASSRLAGNEQFF. CDR3 bases: TGCGCCAGCTCACGACTAGCAGGAAATGAGCAGTTCTTC.

This clone came up a few times. The chain employs TRBV7-2 and TRBJ2-5; tentatively, D is TRBD2 (6 bases). V was clipped by 1 base and J by 0 bases, with 15 bases between them. The CDR3 is 17 residues long. Looked up from germline, CDR1 is SGHTA and CDR2 is FQGNSA. CDR3 bases: TGTGCCAGCAGCTTAGTAGCCCAGCGGGCAAACCAAGAGACCCAGTACTTC. It translates to CASSLVAQRANQETQYF.

This clone was observed a single time. The V and J genes are TRBV6-1 and TRBJ1-5, with no clear D. V shed 1 base and J shed 0 bases, with 7 bases lying between them. CDR1 and CDR2 from the germline V gene are MNHNS and SASEGT. The CDR3 loop spans 15 amino acids. CDR3 DNA: TGTGCCAGCAGTGAAGGGAGCCTTAGCAATCAGCCCCAGCATTTT. Its translation: CASSEGSLSNQPQHF.

There are a few counts of this clone. Different DNA sequences within this sample yield the same CDR3. The chain links TRBV19 to TRBJ2-7; 12 positions agree with TRBD2. After removal of 4 bases from V and 3 bases from J, the junction contained 4 bases not matched to a gene. Germline V gives CDR1 LNHDA, CDR2 SQIVND (reference sequence). CDR3 length: 15 amino acids. CDR3 in amino acids: CASSTLAGGGYEQYF. As DNA, the CDR3 is TGTGCCAGTAGTACGCTAGCGGGAGGGGGCTACGAGCAGTACTTC.

J is TRBJ1-1 and V is TRBV27; D not resolved. The CDR3 has 14 residues. The V gene lost 7 bases and the J gene lost 4 bases, with 16 bases spanning the gap. Germline V gives CDR1 MNHEY, CDR2 SMNVEV (reference sequence). The chain's CDR3 is CASKSPALGTEAFF. In DNA, the CDR3 is TGTGCCAGCAAGTCTCCCGCACTTGGCACTGAAGCTTTCTTT.

The chain joins TRBV5-1 to TRBJ2-7; no firm D call. The V end lost 0 bases, the J end lost 5 bases, and 9 bases lay between the germline ends. Germline V gene sequence: CDR1 SGHRS, CDR2 YFSETQ. CDR3 length: 13 amino acids. The CDR3 spells CASSLVEPDEQYF. CDR3 coding DNA: TGCGCCAGCAGCTTGGTGGAGCCTGACGAGCAGTACTTC. The full variable domain, completed using reference TRBV5-1 and TRBJ2-7, is KAGVTQTPRYLIKTRGQQVTLSCSPISGHRSVSWYQQTPGQGLQFLFEYFSETQRNKGNFPGRFSGRQFSNSRSEMNVSTLELGDSALYLCASSLVEPDEQYFGPGTRLTVT.

V and J are TRBV5-1 and TRBJ2-7, with TRBD2 matching over 11 bases. V gave up 3 bases and J gave up 7 bases; unmatched junction bases: 12. The length of the CDR3 is 16 residues. Looked up from germline, CDR1 is SGHRS and CDR2 is YFSETQ. CDR3 residues: CASSSRGTSGGWEQYF. The CDR3, as DNA: TGCGCCAGCAGCTCACGAGGGACTAGCGGAGGATGGGAGCAGTACTTC.

The chain has TRBV7-9 and TRBJ1-1; D gene ambiguous. With 2 bases removed from V and 0 bases from J, the gap between germline ends came to 13 bases. Per the germline V gene, CDR1 is SEHNR and CDR2 is FQNEAQ (reference sequence). The CDR3 has 16 residues. The CDR3 DNA is TGTGCCAGCAGCTTATCACCGGGGATCATGAACACTGAAGCTTTCTTT. Amino acids: CASSLSPGIMNTEAFF.

The gene calls are TRBV6-5 and TRBJ2-1; TRBD2 might be the D (6 bases). V lost 6 bases and J 2 bases, leaving 14 bases between the germline ends. CDR1 and CDR2 from the germline V gene are MNHEY and SVGAGI. CDR3 length equals 15 residues. CDR3 DNA: TGTGCCAGCAGCCCCTCGGGGGAAGCCTACAATGAGCAGTTCTTC. Its protein is CASSPSGEAYNEQFF.

This chain connects TRBV7-2 to TRBJ2-1, with 8 nucleotides matching TRBD1. The V gene end was trimmed by 2 bases and the J gene end by 3 bases; junction bases not matched to a gene: 6. Per the germline V gene, CDR1 is SGHTA and CDR2 is FQGNSA. This CDR3 spans 16 amino acids. The CDR3 DNA is TGTGCCAGCAGCTTACAGGGGACAGGTTACTACAATGAGCAGTTCTTC. Translated: CASSLQGTGYYNEQFF.

The rearrangement links TRBV19 to TRBJ1-2; unclear D gene. The V gene's germline CDR1 is LNHDA and CDR2 SQIVND (reference sequence). CDR3 size: 14 residues. The ends were cut back, 6 bases at V and 4 bases at J, with 15 bases in the middle. The CDR3 sequence: CASRRSAEGYGYTF. In DNA, the CDR3 is TGTGCCAGTAGACGGTCAGCGGAGGGCTATGGCTACACCTTC.

This clone was observed a handful of times. The V gene is TRBV12-3 or TRBV12-4, the J gene TRBJ1-1, with D possibly TRBD1 on 5 matching bases. The CDR3 extends over 12 amino acids. V was trimmed by 6 bases and J by 0 bases, leaving 5 bases between them. For the CDR3, the DNA is TGTGCCAGCAGACAGGTGAACACTGAAGCTTTCTTT. Encoded protein: CASRQVNTEAFF.

This chain connects TRBV3-1 (or the pseudogene TRBV3-2) to TRBJ2-2, with D possibly matching TRBD2 (5 bases). The CDR3 is 11 residues long. The V end was cut by 10 bases, the J end by 4 bases, with 7 bases between. Germline loops: CDR1 LGHDT, CDR2 YNNKEL (reference sequence). Written as DNA, the CDR3 is TGTGCCACCCGGGGCACCGGGGAGCTGTTTTTT. Its protein product is CATRGTGELFF.